This TCR beta chain was identified during a study of T cell responses to AZD1222 COVID-19 vaccine. At the level of the study: Pooling covered second doses at about 4 or about 12 weeks. Overall study findings and caveats: Baseline serology detected seropositivity in only six or seven AZD1222 recipients. The peak T cell response came first, and repertoires were sampled only after it.

Using immunoSEQ multiplex PCR, the repertoire was profiled, and TCRdb retains in-frame clones only, with some absent. Of approximately 180,000 clones in the sample, roughly 88% were seen once. V was cut by 0 bases and J by 13 bases, with 11 bases left in between. The CDR3 extends over 11 amino acids. Germline values: CDR1 SGHDT, CDR2 YYEEEE. About this clone itself: What it binds is unknown.

The rearrangement uses TRBV5-6 and TRBJ2-7, with a possible D match to TRBD2 (5 bases). This specimen was peripheral blood, taken on day 0 of AZD1222 vaccination. This TCR came from an adult in good health. As DNA, the CDR3 is TGTGCCAGCAGCTTGGCTCGGGAACTTTACTTC. Its translation: CASSLARELYF.